The present TCR beta chain was sequenced within a study of T cell repertoires and HLA-DP antigens. This clone came up a few times. Its matching antigen is unknown. Sequencing used immunoSEQ multiplex PCR; TCRdb keeps in-frame clones, though not all of them. This sample has around 90,000 clones, with approximately 86% found just once. CDR1 SGHDT and CDR2 YYEEEE come from the germline V gene. The CDR3 extends over 17 amino acids. With 1 base removed from V and 0 bases from J, the gap between germline ends came to 11 bases. J is TRBJ1-6 and V is TRBV5-6; D remains ambiguous. The specimen was CD4+ T cells from PBMCs. This clonotype was obtained from a middle-aged man in good health and CMV-seronegative. The CDR3 protein is CASSLSTEPSYNSPLHF. The CDR3 coding sequence is TGTGCCAGCAGCTTGTCGACGGAGCCCTCCTATAATTCACCCCTCCACTTT. Combining the CDR3 with reference TRBV5-6 and TRBJ1-6 gives the whole variable domain DAGVTQSPTHLIKTRGQQVTLRCSPKSGHDTVSWYQQALGQGPQFIFQYYEEEERQRGNFPDRFSGHQFPNYSSELNVNALLLGDSALYLCASSLSTEPSYNSPLHFGNGTRLTVT.